The 9 T cell receptor beta chains reported below all come from one sample, sequenced in a study of vaccination effects on CD4 cells after COVID-19. Sequencing followed a ViraFEST assay step that expanded antigen-specific CD4+ T cells with viral peptide pools. Around day 10 of culture, CD4+ T cells were separated out. Of the BNT162b2 and mRNA-1273 vaccines, participants received two doses of one or the other. Their antigens remain unidentified. This table comes from immunoSEQ multiplex PCR, and its TCRdb copy is limited to in-frame clones, with some not included. In the table there are tens of thousands of clones, approximately 80% of which are singletons. The sample consisted of CD4+ T cells from PBMCs cultured with SARS-CoV-2 spike peptides, taken after COVID-19 vaccination. The receptors derive from a human donor who received a COVID-19 vaccine. Some clones in this sample may be carry-over from other donors' samples.

This chain links TRBV10-1 with TRBJ2-3; D unclear. The germline V and J ends were trimmed by 3 bases and 4 bases, with 14 bases remaining between them. The germline V gene has CDR1 WNHNN and CDR2 SYGVQD (reference sequence). This CDR3 region has 15 residues. This chain's CDR3 is CASSESGGRADTQYF. The CDR3, as DNA: TGCGCCAGCAGTGAATCCGGCGGACGAGCAGATACGCAGTATTTT.

This chain joins TRBV4-1 and TRBJ1-2, with 7 bases lining up with TRBD1. Per the germline V gene, CDR1 is MGHRA and CDR2 is YSYEKL. Trimming removed 0 bases from V and 6 bases from J; junction bases left unmatched: 7. The length of the CDR3 is 15 residues. This chain's CDR3 is CASSQDSGTVNGYTF. CDR3 bases: TGCGCCAGCAGCCAAGATTCCGGGACAGTAAATGGCTACACCTTC.

The V and J genes are TRBV4-1 and TRBJ1-1, with D possibly being TRBD1 (6 bases). With 0 bases removed from V and 2 bases from J, the gap between germline ends came to 16 bases. Germline loops: CDR1 MGHRA, CDR2 YSYEKL. The CDR3 loop spans 17 amino acids. The CDR3, as DNA: TGCGCCAGCAGCCAAGATTGGCGGACAGCTTTAAACACTGAAGCTTTCTTT. This gives the protein CASSQDWRTALNTEAFF.

The chain employs TRBV5-1 and TRBJ2-5; D may match TRBD1 or TRBD2 (5 bases each). The V end lost 0 bases, the J end lost 5 bases, and 14 bases lay between the germline ends. Germline CDR1 and CDR2: SGHRS and YFSETQ. The CDR3 is made up of 15 amino acids. CDR3 sequence: CASSLGGTGIETQYF. CDR3 bases: TGCGCCAGCAGCTTGGGTGGGACGGGAATTGAGACCCAGTACTTC.

The J gene is TRBJ1-2, the V gene TRBV7-9; tentative D call: TRBD1 (5 bases). V lost 5 bases and J lost 8, with 15 bases in between. There are 13 residues in the CDR3. Germline values: CDR1 SEHNR, CDR2 FQNEAQ (reference sequence). The CDR3, as DNA: TGTGCCAGCAGCCTTCAGGGTGATGGAGGCTACACCTTC. Translation gives CASSLQGDGGYTF.

The J gene is TRBJ1-1, the V gene TRBV6-6; D remains unclear. The CDR3 covers 14 residues. V lost 0 bases and J lost 1, with 6 bases in between. CDR1 is MNHNY, CDR2 SVGAGI, per germline (reference sequence). As DNA, the CDR3 is TGTGCCAGCAGTTACTCATTGGAGAACACTGAAGCTTTCTTT. Translated: CASSYSLENTEAFF.

The CDR3 loop is CASSPNRQGLGTDTQYF. Written as DNA, the CDR3 is TGCGCCAGCAGCCCCAACCGACAGGGGTTGGGCACAGATACGCAGTATTTT. J is TRBJ2-3 and V is TRBV4-1, with 8 positions matching TRBD1. CDR3 size: 17 residues. From germline, CDR1 is MGHRA and CDR2 YSYEKL. V trimming: 4 bases; J trimming: 1 base; junction bases outside the gene matches: 10.

The DNA for the CDR3 is TGTGCCTGGACCGTAGCAGATACGCAGTATTTT. Translation: CAWTVADTQYF. V is TRBV30 and J is TRBJ2-3; D unclear. The CDR3 totals 11 residues. V lost 4 bases, J lost 4 bases, and 6 bases lay in between. Per the germline V gene, CDR1 is GTSNPN and CDR2 is SVGIG (reference sequence).

This chain connects TRBV19 to TRBJ1-3; unclear D gene. V dropped 5 bases and J dropped 0 bases, with 17 bases sitting between them. Germline V gene data show CDR1 as LNHDA and CDR2 as SQIVND (reference sequence). CDR3 length equals 17 residues. The CDR3 DNA reads TGTGCCAGTAGTCCGGACTCCGGGTCCGCCTCTGGAAACACCATATATTTT. Its translation is CASSPDSGSASGNTIYF.